The rows below give T cell receptor beta chains drawn from one sample of a study of radiotherapy plus CTLA-4 blockade in lung cancer. Profiling relied on immunoSEQ multiplex PCR, and the TCRdb table lists in-frame clones only, not all of them. The table shows fewer than 90,000 clones, with over 80% occurring only once. Specimen: peripheral blood, collected from a patient treated with radiotherapy plus ipilimumab. Source of these receptors: a human donor with non-small cell lung cancer who had stable disease on radiotherapy plus ipilimumab. The CDR3 runs from the conserved cysteine through the conserved F or W. The D gene is left open where the match is weak. Rows give clone size only sometimes, using once, few, many, or a class for an expanded clone.

D	size	V	J	DNA	CDR3
-	-	TRBV7-9	TRBJ2-1	TGTGCCAGCAGCTTAGGTTTGCGACACCACAATGAGCAGTTCTTC	CASSLGLRHHNEQFF
TRBD2	-	TRBV15	TRBJ2-2	TGTGCCACCAGCAGAGATACTCTAGCGGTTCTTACCGGGGAGCTGTTTTTT	CATSRDTLAVLTGELFF
-	-	TRBV30	TRBJ1-4	TGTGCCTGGAGTGTGGGGGCTGGGAATGAAAAACTGTTTTTT	CAWSVGAGNEKLFF
-	-	TRBV10-2	TRBJ2-7	TGCGCCAGCAGTGAGTCCTACGAGCAGTACTTC	CASSESYEQYF
TRBD1	-	TRBV18	TRBJ1-1	TGTGCCAGCTCACTGGGGACAGGGGCCTCTGAAGCTTTCTTT	CASSLGTGASEAFF
TRBD2	-	TRBV2	TRBJ2-1	TGTGCCAGCAGTGAAGGGAGAGCGGGAGTTCTCCCTGATGAGCAGTTCTTC	CASSEGRAGVLPDEQFF
-	-	TRBV7-9	TRBJ2-1	TGTGCCAGCAGCTTAGGGGGCCAGGGTGGCTCCTACAATGAGCAGTTCTTC	CASSLGGQGGSYNEQFF
TRBD1	-	TRBV10-3	TRBJ1-2	TGTGCCATCAGTGCAGGGGGAAATGCAGACTATGGCTACACCTTC	CAISAGGNADYGYTF
TRBD1	few	TRBV6-1	TRBJ1-2	TGTGCCAGCAGGGGAGAGACAGGGCATCGTGGCTACACCTTC	CASRGETGHRGYTF
-	-	TRBV23-1	TRBJ2-5	TGCGCCAGCCGCTCAGGAGACCAAGAGACCCAGTACTTC	CASRSGDQETQYF
-	-	TRBV7-2	TRBJ1-3	TGTGCCGGAAGCGTAGGAGGAACCATATATTTT	CAGSVGGTIYF
TRBD2	-	TRBV5-1	TRBJ2-3	TGCGCCAGCAGCTTGGATGCGGGGGGGCCCGGAGATACGCAGTATTTT	CASSLDAGGPGDTQYF
TRBD2	-	TRBV28	TRBJ2-1	TGTGCCAGCAGGATCGGGGGGACGGAGTACAATGAGCAGTTCTTC	CASRIGGTEYNEQFF
-	-	TRBV6-1	TRBJ1-5	TGTGCCAGCAGTGCCCAGGGTGAACAGCCCCAGCATTTT	CASSAQGEQPQHF
-	-	TRBV13	TRBJ2-7	TGTGCCAGCAGCTTCAACAGGGCGGAGCAGTACTTC	CASSFNRAEQYF
-	-	TRBV19	TRBJ1-4	TGTGCCAGTAGTATACAAGGGACGCGAAATGAAAAACTGTTTTTT	CASSIQGTRNEKLFF
-	-	TRBV4-1	TRBJ2-7	TGCGCCAGCAGCCCGGGCTCTGGTAACTACGAGCAGTACTTC	CASSPGSGNYEQYF
-	-	TRBV5-1	TRBJ2-5	TGCGCCAGCAGCTTGAGGAGCGGGACATTGGAGACCCAGTACTTC	CASSLRSGTLETQYF
-	-	TRBV11-1	TRBJ2-5	TGTGCCAGCAGCTTGCAGGAGACCCAGTACTTC	CASSLQETQYF
-	-	TRBV6-5	TRBJ2-3	TGTGCCAGCAGTTACTCGGTTGGAATAACAGATACGCAGTATTTT	CASSYSVGITDTQYF
-	-	TRBV7-6	TRBJ2-1	TGTGCCAGCAGCCCACAGGAGTACAATGAGCAGTTCTTC	CASSPQEYNEQFF
TRBD2	-	TRBV7-3	TRBJ2-2	TGTGCCAGCAGCTTAAGGGCGGGAGGCTTTAACACCGGGGAGCTGTTTTTT	CASSLRAGGFNTGELFF
-	-	TRBV6-5	TRBJ2-3	TGTGCCAGCGGCTCCTTGGGGGGGCCCCCAGATACGCAGTATTTT	CASGSLGGPPDTQYF
-	-	TRBV5-4	TRBJ2-1	TGTGCCAGCAGCCCACAGGGTGTTGAGCAGTTCTTC	CASSPQGVEQFF
-	-	TRBV6-1	TRBJ1-1	TGTGCCAGCAGTCCGGGGACAAGAGGGGGGACTGAAGCTTTCTTT	CASSPGTRGGTEAFF
-	-	TRBV7-6	TRBJ2-7	TGTGCCAGCAGCCCCGGGTCGGGGCCCGCCTACGAGCAGTACTTC	CASSPGSGPAYEQYF
TRBD1	-	TRBV6-1	TRBJ2-3	TGTGCCAGCAGTGCGGGACAGGGGGCCACAGATACGCAGTATTTT	CASSAGQGATDTQYF
TRBD2	-	TRBV9	TRBJ2-1	TGTGCCAGCAGCGTAGTGGGGGCTAGCGGGAGTAATGAGCAGTTCTTC	CASSVVGASGSNEQFF
TRBD1	-	TRBV28	TRBJ2-6	TGTGCCAGCAGTTCATCCGGGACAGGGGTGTCTGGGGCCAACGTCCTGACTTTC	CASSSSGTGVSGANVLTF
-	-	TRBV7-9	TRBJ2-3	TGTGCCAGCAGCTTAGATGGCAGGGGGGGCGATACGCAGTATTTT	CASSLDGRGGDTQYF
-	once	TRBV19	TRBJ2-3	TGTGCCAGTAGTATTCGGAGGAGGGTAGCGGGTAGCAGGGGGCGCACAGATACGCAGTATTTT	CASSIRRRVAGSRGRTDTQYF
TRBD2	-	TRBV15	TRBJ2-3	TGTGCCACCAGCAGGGGGGGCGGGAGGACAGATACGCAGTATTTT	CATSRGGGRTDTQYF
TRBD2	-	TRBV30	TRBJ2-7	TGTGCCTGGAGTGTAAGGGAGGGCTCGGAGCAGTACTTC	CAWSVREGSEQYF
-	-	TRBV2	TRBJ2-7	TGTGCCAGCAGTCGGAATTACGAGCAGTACTTC	CASSRNYEQYF
-	-	TRBV2	TRBJ1-2	TGTGCCAGCAGTGCAGCGGGAGGGGATGGCTACACCTTC	CASSAAGGDGYTF
-	few	TRBV6-5	TRBJ2-7	TGCGCCAGCCGGGGGGTCGGACAGTCCCCCGACGAGCAGTACTTC	CASRGVGQSPDEQYF
TRBD1	-	TRBV5-1	TRBJ1-2	TGCGCCAGCAGCTTGGCCGCAGGGGGTGGTGGCTACACCTTC	CASSLAAGGGGYTF
TRBD1	-	TRBV6-5	TRBJ2-2	TGTGCCAGCAGCTCCGGGACAGAGACCGGGGAGCTGTTTTTT	CASSSGTETGELFF
TRBD1	-	TRBV2	TRBJ1-1	TGTGCCAGCACTGGACAGGGACTTATGAACACTGAAGCTTTCTTT	CASTGQGLMNTEAFF
TRBD2	few	TRBV10-3	TRBJ2-3	TGTGCCATCAGTGAAAGTTTGGGACTAGCGGACGGCACAGATACGCAGTATTTT	CAISESLGLADGTDTQYF
TRBD2	-	TRBV28	TRBJ2-3	TGTGCCAGCAGTGGATCCTCTAGCGGCTCGAGGACAGATACGCAGTATTTT	CASSGSSSGSRTDTQYF
TRBD2	-	TRBV19	TRBJ2-7	TGTGCCAGTAGTATATCACTAGCGGGAGTCGGGGCGGGCGAGCAGTACTTC	CASSISLAGVGAGEQYF
TRBD1	-	TRBV5-4	TRBJ2-5	TGTGCCAGCAGCTTGGAGGCAGGGGGAGAGACCCAGTACTTC	CASSLEAGGETQYF
-	-	TRBV27	TRBJ2-1	TGTGCCAGCAGTTACGGGGGCCCGAGGAATGAGCAGTTCTTC	CASSYGGPRNEQFF
TRBD2	-	TRBV27	TRBJ2-2	TGTGCCAGCAGTTCCGGACTAGCCCCCACCGGGGAGCTGTTTTTT	CASSSGLAPTGELFF
-	-	TRBV28	TRBJ1-4	TGTGCCAGCAGTTCTACAGGCTCTTCTAATGAAAAACTGTTTTTT	CASSSTGSSNEKLFF
-	-	TRBV2	TRBJ2-2	TGTGCCAGCAGTCCCTACGCGGGGACGGTCACCGGGGAGCTGTTTTTT	CASSPYAGTVTGELFF
TRBD2	-	TRBV5-1	TRBJ2-3	TGCGCCAGCAGCTTGGGAACCGGGACTAGCGTATATACGCAGTATTTT	CASSLGTGTSVYTQYF
TRBD1	-	TRBV5-6	TRBJ1-2	TGTGCCAGCAGCCAGATCGGGACAGGGGGCGGTGGCTACACCTTC	CASSQIGTGGGGYTF
TRBD2	-	TRBV7-9	TRBJ2-7	TGTGCCAGCAGCTCAAGCGGGGTTCCATACGAGCAGTACTTC	CASSSSGVPYEQYF